The 27 T cell receptor beta chains presented below share a single source sample, sequenced in a study of blood T cells in healthy people across ages (dated by TCRdb to 2014 to 2015). Libraries were prepared through 5' RACE. Instrument used: Illumina HiSeq 2500. A second 7 to 11 cycle PCR used a sample-barcoded 5' primer and a J-beta primer mix. TCRdb reworked the public reads: Q25 trimming with fastp, MiXCR clone assembly, productive beta chains retained. All rows with the same CDR3 protein become a single entry with the most common DNA and genes. In this sample the table shows 780,000 or so distinct CDR3 sequences, around a quarter of which occur a single time. The top ten constitute around 3.6% of the sample. These data were likewise used in another study, on T cells of mothers and their children.

Sequencing input: blood. The receptors derive from a boy aged 5-17 years in good health.

This chain links TRBV6-5 with TRBJ2-2; TRBD1 or TRBD2 may be the D gene (5 bases each). The CDR3 has 15 residues. With 4 bases removed from V and 4 bases from J, the gap between germline ends came to 13 bases. The germline gives CDR1 MNHEY, CDR2 SVGAGI. DNA of the CDR3: TGTGCCAGCAGTTGGGGGTTATATGCCACCGGGGAGCTGTTTTTT. Its translation is CASSWGLYATGELFF.

This sequence joins TRBV5-1 and TRBJ2-5; D assignment may be TRBD1 or TRBD2 (5 bases each). The DNA end favors TRBJ2-1, so the J call may be wrong. The germline V gene encodes CDR1 SGHRS and CDR2 YFSETQ. The CDR3 is 14 amino acids. CDR3 DNA: TGCGCCAGCAGCGAGGGGCCCCCGTTGGATGAGCAGTTCTTC. This gives the protein CASSEGPPLDEQFF.

The rearrangement joins TRBV2 to TRBJ2-1; a possible D gene is TRBD2 (5 bases). CDR3 length equals 16 residues. The V and J ends lost 4 bases and 0 bases respectively, with 13 bases between them. Germline V gives CDR1 SNHLY, CDR2 FYNNEI. The CDR3 nucleotides are TGTGCCAGCAGTGGGAGAATAGGGAGCTCCTACAATGAGCAGTTCTTC. Translation gives CASSGRIGSSYNEQFF.

This rearrangement joins TRBV4-3 to TRBJ2-4; D is possibly TRBD2 (5 bases). The length of the CDR3 is 13 residues. CDR1 is LGHNA, CDR2 YSLEER, per germline. The V end lost 1 base, the J end lost 8 bases, and 9 bases lay between the germline ends. Written as DNA, the CDR3 is TGCGCCAGCAGCCAAGTAACCGGGGACATTCAGTACTTC. The encoded protein is CASSQVTGDIQYF.

The chain employs TRBV6-6 and TRBJ2-7, with 7 bases identical to TRBD1. Germline loops: CDR1 MNHNY, CDR2 SVGAGI (reference sequence). Trimming removed 7 bases from V and 0 bases from J; junction bases left unmatched: 6. The CDR3 is 14 residues long. CDR3 DNA sequence: TGTGCCAGCACCTACGGGGACAGCTCCTACGAGCAGTACTTC. This translates into CASTYGDSSYEQYF.

This clonotype has more than one count but fewer than ten. The rearrangement uses TRBV20-1 and TRBJ2-1; the D is unclear. The germline V and J ends were trimmed by 7 bases and 5 bases, with 15 bases remaining between them. The germline V gene has CDR1 DFQATT and CDR2 SNEGSKA (reference sequence). The CDR3 consists of 13 residues. CDR3 amino acids: CSEVRRNDNEQFF. CDR3 DNA: TGCAGTGAGGTACGTCGAAACGACAATGAGCAGTTCTTC.

A few counts support this clonotype. The chain is built from TRBV27 and TRBJ2-1; D is perhaps TRBD1 or TRBD2 (7 bases each). The assigned J gene may be wrong: the sequence end matches TRBJ2-7 better. Germline-derived CDR1 and CDR2 are MNHEY and SMNVEV (reference sequence). The CDR3 contains 16 residues. The CDR3 spells CASSFMRGREYHEQYF. The CDR3 nucleotides are TGTGCCAGCAGTTTCATGAGGGGGCGGGAGTACCACGAGCAGTACTTC.

This clonotype was detected only a few times. The chain links TRBV20-1 to TRBJ1-6; no clear D gene. This CDR3 has 16 residues. CDR1 is DFQATT, CDR2 SNEGSKA, per germline (reference sequence). The germline V and J ends were trimmed by 1 base and 0 bases, with 10 bases remaining between them. CDR3 sequence: CSARGPTGSYNSPLHF. DNA for the CDR3: TGCAGTGCTAGAGGGCCAACCGGCTCCTATAATTCACCCCTCCACTTT.

The gene calls are TRBV21-1 and TRBJ2-5; the table's D gene call, TRBD1, was not cross checked with the DNA. TRBV21-1 is labeled a pseudogene. The CDR3 runs to 17 residues. The CDR3 loop reads CASSKGEKTGVFETQYF. As DNA, the CDR3 is TGTGCCAGCAGCAAAGGAGAGAAGACAGGGGTTTTCGAGACCCAGTACTTC.

J is TRBJ2-2 and V is TRBV5-1; no definite D call. The CDR3 runs to 14 residues. Germline CDR1 and CDR2: SGHRS and YFSETQ. V shed 4 bases and J shed 7 bases, with 14 bases lying between them. In nucleotides, the CDR3 is TGCGCCAGCAGCCTCCCCCAAACCGGCGGGGAGCTGTTTTTT. Translating it yields CASSLPQTGGELFF.

V and J are TRBV24-1 and TRBJ2-2; 9 bases agree with TRBD2. CDR1 KGHDR and CDR2 SFDVKD come from the germline V gene. The CDR3 sequence is 16 residues long. Trimming at V came to 9 bases and at J to 0 bases, leaving 7 bases not matched to a gene. CDR3 nucleotide sequence: TGTGCCACCGGTAGCGGGGGTTCAACGAACACCGGGGAGCTGTTTTTT. It codes for CATGSGGSTNTGELFF.

J is TRBJ2-1 and V is TRBV7-2; D remains unclear. V dropped 4 bases and J dropped 8 bases, with 15 bases sitting between them. Germline lookup yields CDR1 SGHTA and CDR2 FQGNSA. The CDR3 loop spans 14 amino acids. The CDR3 nucleotides read TGTGCCAGCAGCTCCGGCGGCGGTAGGGATGAGCAGTTCTTC. Residues: CASSSGGGRDEQFF.

The rearrangement uses TRBV7-2 and TRBJ1-2; possible D gene TRBD1, 5 bases. V was clipped by 1 base and J by 4 bases, with 10 bases between them. CDR3 length: 14 amino acids. CDR1 SGHTA and CDR2 FQGNSA come from the germline V gene. CDR3: CASSLGGDAYGYTF. CDR3 sequence (DNA): TGTGCCAGCAGCTTAGGGGGGGACGCCTATGGCTACACCTTC.

CDR3 loop: CASSLAGGKTQYF. The CDR3 coding sequence is TGTGCCAGCAGTTTAGCGGGAGGAAAGACCCAGTACTTC. The chain links TRBV27 to TRBJ2-1; 8 bases line up with TRBD2. The J call may be wrong; the DNA end is better matched by TRBJ2-5. CDR1 MNHEY and CDR2 SMNVEV come from the germline V gene (reference sequence). CDR3 length: 13 residues.

The genes are TRBV4-3 and TRBJ1-4; D is possibly TRBD1 (6 bases). This CDR3 comprises 15 residues. Trimming shortened V by 1 base and J by 8 bases, and 14 bases separated the two germline ends. Per the germline V gene, CDR1 is LGHNA and CDR2 is YSLEER. The CDR3 spells CASSQANTGLEKLFF. CDR3 in DNA: TGCGCCAGCAGCCAAGCTAACACAGGGTTGGAAAAACTGTTTTTT.

The chain has TRBV28 and TRBJ1-6; tentative D call: TRBD1 (6 bases). Per the germline V gene, CDR1 is MDHEN and CDR2 is SYDVKM. The CDR3 length is 14 residues. V was cut by 7 bases and J by 8 bases, with 15 bases left in between. The CDR3: CASKRGPGDSPLHF. DNA of the CDR3: TGTGCCAGCAAGAGGGGCCCAGGGGATTCACCCCTCCACTTT.

The chain links TRBV24-1 to TRBJ2-1; weak D call: TRBD1 (5 bases). V dropped 5 bases and J dropped 5 bases, with 12 bases sitting between them. Per the germline V gene, CDR1 is KGHDR and CDR2 is SFDVKD. The CDR3 length is 14 residues. The CDR3 DNA is TGTGCCACCAGTGCTACTTGGGGCGACAATGAGCAGTTCTTC. The encoded protein is CATSATWGDNEQFF.

V usage is TRBV12-3 or TRBV12-4 and J usage is TRBJ1-5; TRBD1 matches 7 bases. The CDR3 is made up of 15 amino acids. Unmatched junction bases numbered 11, after V lost 8 bases and J lost 4 bases. The CDR3 DNA sequence: TGTGCCAGCCGGGCAGGGGGGGACCTTAATCAGCCCCAGCATTTT. Amino acid sequence: CASRAGGDLNQPQHF.

This clonotype turned up a few times. This chain uses TRBV5-1 with TRBJ2-1; TRBD1 matches 10 bases. The CDR3 covers 16 residues. The germline CDR1 and CDR2 sequences are SGHRS and YFSETQ. The V segment lost 1 base and the J segment 7 bases; nucleotides outside the gene matches: 8. The CDR3 region has the DNA TGCGCCAGCAGCTTGCGAGGGACAGGGGCACAAAATGAGCAGTTCTTC. Protein product: CASSLRGTGAQNEQFF.

This clonotype was detected a few times. V and J are TRBV7-2 and TRBJ2-5; 9 positions match TRBD2. Germline trimming cut 2 bases from V and 2 bases from J; bases unmatched to any gene: 6. Germline V gene sequence: CDR1 SGHTA, CDR2 FQGNSA. This CDR3 is 16 amino acids long. The CDR3 reads CASSLIAGGRQETQYF. The CDR3 DNA reads TGTGCCAGCAGCTTAATCGCGGGGGGGCGTCAAGAGACCCAGTACTTC.

This clonotype was seen repeatedly, ten times or more. The rearrangement uses TRBV7-8 and TRBJ2-7, with 10 nucleotides matching TRBD2. After removal of 7 bases from V and 3 bases from J, the junction contained 0 bases not matched to a gene. The length of the CDR3 is 12 residues. The germline V gene has CDR1 SGHVS and CDR2 FQNEAQ. This CDR3 is CASTSGSYEQYF. For the CDR3, the DNA is TGTGCCAGCACTAGCGGGAGCTACGAGCAGTACTTC. Full variable domain (missing parts from reference TRBV7-8 and TRBJ2-7): GAGVSQSPRYKVAKRGQDVALRCDPISGHVSLFWYQQALGQGPEFLTYFQNEAQLDKSGLPSDRFFAERPEGSVSTLKIQRTQQEDSAVYLCASTSGSYEQYFGPGTRLTVT.

The chain couples TRBV20-1 to TRBJ2-5, with TRBD2 matching over 7 bases. V lost 6 bases, J lost 5 bases, and 9 bases stayed unmatched. This CDR3 is built from 13 residues. In germline, CDR1 is DFQATT, CDR2 SNEGSKA (reference sequence). For the CDR3, the DNA is TGCAGTGCCCTCGGACTAGGCGGGGAGACCCAGTACTTC. This sequence encodes CSALGLGGETQYF.

This chain joins TRBV18 and TRBJ1-3; TRBD1 matches at 7 bases. The CDR3 loop spans 16 amino acids. Germline CDR1 is KGHSH and CDR2 is LQKENI. The junction had 9 bases not matched to a gene; V was cut back by 3 bases and J by 4 bases. In DNA form, the CDR3 reads TGTGCCAGCTCACCTCGTGAACAGGGGTACGGAAACACCATATATTTT. Protein: CASSPREQGYGNTIYF.

J is TRBJ2-5 and V is TRBV7-2; a possible D gene is TRBD1 (6 bases). The ends were cut back, 2 bases at V and 3 bases at J, with 7 bases in the middle. Germline-derived CDR1 and CDR2 are SGHTA and FQGNSA. The CDR3 is 13 amino acids. The CDR3 sequence: CTSSLSGEETQYF. The CDR3 nucleotides read TGTACCAGCAGCTTATCAGGGGAAGAGACCCAGTACTTC.

The chain uses TRBV12-3 or TRBV12-4 and TRBJ2-2; a possible D gene is TRBD2 (6 bases). The CDR3 contains 14 residues. Trimming removed 6 bases at V and 7 bases at J, with 15 bases between. The CDR3 reads CASSTGTGYGELFF. Written as DNA, the CDR3 is TGTGCCAGCAGCACCGGGACTGGATACGGGGAGCTGTTTTTT.

The rearrangement uses TRBV6-5 and TRBJ2-5, with 7 positions matching TRBD1. The trim removed 0 bases at V and 2 bases at J, leaving 3 bases unmatched. CDR1 MNHEY and CDR2 SVGAGI come from the germline V gene. The CDR3 has 15 residues. CDR3: CASSYSGTEQETQYF. The CDR3 nucleotides read TGTGCCAGCAGTTACTCGGGGACAGAACAAGAGACCCAGTACTTC.

This rearrangement joins TRBV7-2 to TRBJ2-3, with TRBD2 identical over 9 bases. CDR1 and CDR2 from the germline V gene are SGHTA and FQGNSA. CDR3 length: 17 residues. J lost 1 base, V lost 5 bases, and 10 bases had no gene match. The CDR3 DNA sequence: TGTGCCAGCAGCCAAGATCCTAGCGGGGCAGGCACAGATACGCAGTATTTT. Protein: CASSQDPSGAGTDTQYF. Filled out from reference TRBV7-2 and TRBJ2-3, the complete variable domain reads GAGVSQSPSNKVTEKGKDVELRCDPISGHTALYWYRQSLGQGLEFLIYFQGNSAPDKSGLPSDRFSAERTGGSVSTLTIQRTQQEDSAVYLCASSQDPSGAGTDTQYFGPGTRLTVL.